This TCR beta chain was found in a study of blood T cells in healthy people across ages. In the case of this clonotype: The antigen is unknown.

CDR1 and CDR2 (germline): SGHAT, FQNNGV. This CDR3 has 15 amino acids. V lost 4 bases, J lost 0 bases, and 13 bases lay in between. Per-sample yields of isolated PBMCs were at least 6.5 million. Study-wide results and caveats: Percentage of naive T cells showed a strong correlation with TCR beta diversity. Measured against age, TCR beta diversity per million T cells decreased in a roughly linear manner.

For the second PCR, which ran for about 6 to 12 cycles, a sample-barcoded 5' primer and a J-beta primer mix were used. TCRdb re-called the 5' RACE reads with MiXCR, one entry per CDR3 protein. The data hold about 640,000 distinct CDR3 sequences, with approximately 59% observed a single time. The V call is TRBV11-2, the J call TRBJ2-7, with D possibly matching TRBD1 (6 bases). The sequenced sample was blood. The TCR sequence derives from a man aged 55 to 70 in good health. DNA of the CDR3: TGTGCCAGCAGCTCCGACAGGTCACCCTCCTACGAGCAGTACTTC. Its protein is CASSSDRSPSYEQYF.